A single sample is the source of the 20 T cell receptor beta chains below, sequenced in a study of blood T cell repertoires in COVID-19. Here immunoSEQ multiplex PCR was the method, and the copy in TCRdb shows in-frame clones only, minus some. The data show roughly 59,000 clones, over 80% seen once. Source material: peripheral blood. All receptors derive from a woman older than 75 with acute or convalescent COVID-19.

This clone was observed a handful of times. The genes are TRBV3-1 (or the pseudogene TRBV3-2) and TRBJ2-6; the D gene is possibly TRBD2 (6 bases). The germline gives CDR1 LGHDT, CDR2 YNNKEL (reference sequence). The CDR3 covers 17 residues. The CDR3 is CAAGETGATSGANVLTF. CDR3 in DNA: TGTGCAGCGGGCGAGACGGGAGCTACCTCTGGGGCCAACGTCCTGACTTTC.

This clone was detected only once. CDR3 DNA sequence: TGTGCCAGCAGCTTAAGCAGGGACAGTTATGGCTACACCTTC. Its translation is CASSLSRDSYGYTF. V is TRBV7-2 and J is TRBJ1-2; 7 bases map to TRBD1. CDR3 length: 14 residues. Germline CDR1 SGHTA, CDR2 FQGNSA. V dropped 2 bases and J dropped 5; count of bases not matched to a gene: 5.

The CDR3 loop is CASSLTPISGNTIYF. Here the CDR3 DNA reads TGTGCCAGCTCCCTCACACCGATCTCTGGAAACACCATATATTTT. The J gene is TRBJ1-3, the V gene TRBV18, with no clear D. Trimming removed 6 bases from V and 0 bases from J, with 12 bases in between. This CDR3 has 15 amino acids. Germline V gives CDR1 KGHSH, CDR2 LQKENI.

The CDR3 here is CASSYAGTGYHGYGYTF. The DNA of the CDR3 is TGTGCCAGCAGTTACGCCGGGACAGGGTATCATGGCTATGGCTACACCTTC. The gene calls are TRBV6-2 or TRBV6-3 and TRBJ1-2, with 9 bases lining up with TRBD1. CDR3 length: 17 amino acids. Germline assignment: CDR1 MNHEY and CDR2 SVGEGT. Losses at the gene ends were 2 bases for V and 4 bases for J; bases not matched to a gene: 11.

This chain links TRBV6-5 with TRBJ2-5, with 8 bases lining up with TRBD2. This CDR3 is 15 amino acids long. V shed 4 bases and J 4 bases; nucleotides not matched to a gene: 8. From germline, CDR1 is MNHEY and CDR2 SVGAGI. The CDR3 loop reads CASSSFGGVRETQYF. CDR3 nucleotide sequence: TGTGCCAGCAGTTCCTTCGGGGGGGTGCGAGAGACCCAGTACTTC.

This chain uses TRBV19 with TRBJ2-3; 7 bases are a match to TRBD2. V was clipped by 5 bases and J by 7 bases; unmatched bases: 12. Per the germline V gene, CDR1 is LNHDA and CDR2 is SQIVND (reference sequence). The CDR3 extends over 15 amino acids. The CDR3 here is CASSFNSGGENTQYF. CDR3 in DNA: TGTGCCAGTAGTTTCAATTCGGGGGGTGAAAATACGCAGTATTTT.

This rearrangement joins TRBV7-9 to TRBJ1-6; TRBD1 matches at 8 bases. J gave up 7 bases and V 4 bases, and 6 bases lay outside the gene matches. The CDR3 runs 15 residues. CDR1 and CDR2 from the germline V gene are SEHNR and FQNEAQ (reference sequence). CDR3 sequence reads: CASSSGTGVNSPLHF. CDR3 coding DNA: TGTGCCAGCAGCTCAGGGACAGGCGTCAATTCACCCCTCCACTTT.

The chain recombines TRBV2 with TRBJ2-3; TRBD1 is a possible D gene (6 bases). Germline V CDR1 and CDR2: SNHLY, FYNNEI. The CDR3 has 13 amino acids. V gave up 7 bases and J gave up 3 bases, with 11 bases separating them. The CDR3, as DNA: TGTGCCAGCAAGGAACAGGGAACAGATACGCAGTATTTT. Protein product: CASKEQGTDTQYF.

The J gene is TRBJ2-1, the V gene TRBV30; 10 positions match TRBD2. The trim removed 8 bases at V and 7 bases at J, leaving 14 bases unmatched. The CDR3 has 15 amino acids. Germline loops: CDR1 GTSNPN, CDR2 SVGIG (reference sequence). CDR3 loop: CALQGSGGLYNEQFF. The CDR3 DNA sequence: TGTGCCCTTCAGGGTAGCGGGGGGTTATATAATGAGCAGTTCTTC.

This rearrangement joins TRBV11-3 to TRBJ2-7; D possibly corresponds to TRBD1 (5 bases). CDR1 SGHNT and CDR2 YENEEA come from the germline V gene. V lost 5 bases to trimming and J lost 3 bases, with 14 bases between them. This CDR3 has 14 amino acids. In DNA, the CDR3 is TGTGCCAGCAGCCCAGGCCCAGGGCTCTACGAGCAGTACTTC. Translating it yields CASSPGPGLYEQYF.

The CDR3 protein is CASGREGETQYF. CDR3 DNA sequence: TGTGCCAGCGGGAGGGAAGGAGAGACCCAGTACTTC. This chain joins TRBV11-2 and TRBJ2-5; 7 bases line up with TRBD2. Trimming cost V 8 bases and J 4 bases; bases outside gene matches: 4. From germline, CDR1 is SGHAT and CDR2 FQNNGV. The CDR3 contains 12 residues. The variable domain in full, completed from reference TRBV11-2 and TRBJ2-5, reads EAGVAQSPRYKIIEKRQSVAFWCNPISGHATLYWYQQILGQGPKLLIQFQNNGVVDDSQLPKDRFSAERLKGVDSTLKIQPAKLEDSAVYLCASGREGETQYFGPGTRLLVL.

V and J are TRBV6-5 and TRBJ2-5, with 7 nucleotides matching TRBD1. This CDR3 has 12 amino acids. Germline V lookup: CDR1 MNHEY, CDR2 SVGAGI. The CDR3, as DNA: TGTTCTTGTGACAGGGATCGAGAGACCCAGTACTTC. Translating gives CSCDRDRETQYF.

The chain couples TRBV4-3 to TRBJ2-3; D possibly corresponds to TRBD1 (6 bases). The CDR3 loop spans 16 amino acids. Trimming pared 5 bases from V and 5 bases from J, leaving 20 bases between. Germline CDR1 is LGHNA and CDR2 is YSLEER. The CDR3 nucleotides are TGCGCCAGCAGCTACGGCCCCCTTGGGGGCCAAGATACGCAGTATTTT. This codes for CASSYGPLGGQDTQYF.

This chain links TRBV5-5 with TRBJ1-2; D is unclear. V lost 6 bases and J lost 7, with 19 bases in between. The CDR3 is 14 residues long. Germline CDR1 and CDR2: SGHKS and YYEKEE (reference sequence). The CDR3 nucleotides are TGTGCCAGCAACCCGATGGAGGGCGGCTTTGGCTACACCTTC. Translated, it gives CASNPMEGGFGYTF. Filled out from reference TRBV5-5 and TRBJ1-2, the complete variable domain reads DAGVTQSPTHLIKTRGQQVTLRCSPISGHKSVSWYQQVLGQGPQFIFQYYEKEERGRGNFPDRFSARQFPNYSSELNVNALLLGDSALYLCASNPMEGGFGYTFGSGTRLTVV.

The genes are TRBV18 and TRBJ1-1; 7 positions match TRBD1. This CDR3 is built from 15 residues. Per the germline V gene, CDR1 is KGHSH and CDR2 is LQKENI. V gave up 3 bases and J gave up 6 bases; unmatched junction bases: 10. The CDR3 sequence: CASSPLADRVAEAFF. CDR3 in DNA: TGTGCCAGCTCACCCCTCGCCGACAGGGTAGCTGAAGCTTTCTTT. Based on the CDR3 plus reference TRBV18 and TRBJ1-1, the full variable domain is NAGVMQNPRHLVRRRGQEARLRCSPMKGHSHVYWYRQLPEEGLKFMVYLQKENIIDESGMPKERFSAEFPKEGPSILRIQQVVRGDSAAYFCASSPLADRVAEAFFGQGTRLTVV.

J is TRBJ1-2 and V is TRBV30; TRBD1 is a possible D gene (5 bases). This CDR3 is 11 amino acids long. The ends were cut back, 6 bases at V and 9 bases at J, with 14 bases in the middle. Per germline, CDR1 GTSNPN and CDR2 SVGIG (reference sequence). The DNA of the CDR3 is TGTGCCTGCTTCCAGGACACCCGCTACACCTTC. It is translated as CACFQDTRYTF.

The rearrangement uses TRBV7-9 and TRBJ2-3; unclear D gene. The CDR3 contains 15 residues. Trimming took off 5 bases at V and 0 bases at J, with 12 bases between the two ends. Looked up from germline, CDR1 is SEHNR and CDR2 is FQNEAQ (reference sequence). The CDR3, as DNA: TGTGCCAGCAGCCCCCGAGATACTAGCACAGATACGCAGTATTTT. It is translated as CASSPRDTSTDTQYF.

Only one count was recorded for this clone. CDR3 bases: TGTGCCAGCAGCCCGGACTCTAATCAGCCCCAGCATTTT. Residues: CASSPDSNQPQHF. V is TRBV7-6 and J is TRBJ1-5; D is undetermined. The CDR3 spans 13 residues. Germline assignment: CDR1 SGHVS and CDR2 FNYEAQ. V gave up 5 bases and J gave up 4 bases, with 9 bases separating them.

The chain employs TRBV20-1 and TRBJ2-1; TRBD1 is a possible D gene (5 bases). Trimming cost V 3 bases and J 6 bases, with 12 bases left between them. CDR1 and CDR2 (germline): DFQATT, SNEGSKA (reference sequence). The CDR3 is 13 residues long. CDR3 sequence (DNA): TGCAGTGCTAGTTTGGGGCGGCTCAATGAGCAGTTCTTC. This gives the protein CSASLGRLNEQFF.

The V call is TRBV6-5, the J call TRBJ2-2; 8 positions agree with TRBD1. This CDR3 contains 14 residues. Germline CDR1 is MNHEY and CDR2 is SVGAGI. V lost 9 bases and J lost 4; bases outside the gene matches: 7. CDR3 region: CASFLDRVTGELFF. CDR3 coding DNA: TGTGCCAGTTTCCTGGACAGGGTCACCGGGGAGCTGTTTTTT.